This passage covers 3 T cell receptor beta chains from one sample sequenced in a study of Ad26.COV2.S vaccination and SARS-CoV-2 variants. Treatment given: about 20 received Ad26.COV2.S at low or high dose, single or two shots; several received placebo; per-sample allocation not given. Collection of samples fell on day 63 after the first vaccine or placebo injection. Clones were sequenced by immunoSEQ multiplex PCR, and TCRdb holds only the in-frame ones, with some missing. The table records roughly 320,000 clones, 85% of them present only once. The sample here was peripheral blood, taken in a trial of Ad26.COV2.S vaccine versus placebo. Source of these receptors: a person aged 18-60 years who received the Ad26.COV2.S COVID-19 vaccine or a placebo.

V is TRBV5-1 and J is TRBJ1-4; a possible D gene is TRBD1 (5 bases). This CDR3 spans 14 amino acids. Per the germline V gene, CDR1 is SGHRS and CDR2 is YFSETQ. The V end was cut by 3 bases, the J end by 8 bases, with 14 bases between. The CDR3 DNA is TGCGCCAGCAGCTCGGGACCTACCGGCGAAAAACTGTTTTTT. Its protein is CASSSGPTGEKLFF.

The rearrangement uses TRBV19 and TRBJ2-1; D gene ambiguous. The CDR3 runs to 13 residues. Germline assignment: CDR1 LNHDA and CDR2 SQIVND (reference sequence). V shed 3 bases and J shed 8 bases, with 11 bases lying between them. CDR3 protein: CASSILEGDEQFF. CDR3 coding DNA: TGTGCCAGTAGTATCCTCGAAGGCGATGAGCAGTTCTTC.

This clone was seen once. This chain links TRBV28 with TRBJ1-1, with D possibly TRBD1 on 5 matching bases. The CDR3 consists of 15 residues. CDR1 is MDHEN and CDR2 is SYDVKM in the germline V gene. Deletions cut 7 bases from V and 6 bases from J, with 21 bases between. This CDR3 reads CASTSEGQSWAEAFF. In DNA, the CDR3 is TGTGCCAGCACCTCAGAGGGGCAATCGTGGGCTGAAGCTTTCTTT.